One and the same sample provided the 22 T cell receptor beta chains below, sequenced in a study of T-cell memory formation after mild COVID-19. From the 5' RACE reads, TCRdb called clonotypes with MiXCR, one entry per CDR3 protein. The sample consists of roughly 350,000 distinct CDR3 sequences, around a fifth of them appearing once. Sequenced: PBMCs or a T cell subset sorted from them (not recorded which). The receptors were gathered from an adult woman who had mild COVID-19 (a few samples of this study predate the infection). Cell type and time point are not known.

The gene calls are TRBV4-3 and TRBJ2-5; D might be TRBD2 (5 bases). Germline CDR1 LGHNA, CDR2 YSLEER. V gave up 4 bases and J gave up 5 bases, with 17 bases separating them. CDR3 length: 15 amino acids. CDR3 nucleotide sequence: TGCGCCAGCAGCCGGGGTTTTGGGAGTCTGGAGACCCAGTACTTC. Amino acids: CASSRGFGSLETQYF.

This clonotype has more than one count but fewer than ten. V gene TRBV12-3 or TRBV12-4 combines with J gene TRBJ1-5; a weak D match, TRBD1 (6 bases). Trimming removed 5 bases from V and 6 bases from J, with 11 bases in between. The CDR3 runs to 13 residues. CDR3 in DNA: TGTGCCAGCAGTAAATCAGGGGTTCAGCCCCAGCATTTT. This gives the protein CASSKSGVQPQHF.

The chain carries TRBV6-1 and TRBJ2-7; tentatively, D is TRBD1 or TRBD2 (6 bases each). Germline CDR1 and CDR2: MNHNS and SASEGT. Between the trimmed V and J ends, which lost 6 bases and 3 bases, there was a span of 18 bases. The CDR3 sequence is 15 residues long. The DNA for the CDR3 is TGTGCCAGCAGGAACCCCGGGGGCCTATTCTACGAGCAGTACTTC. As protein: CASRNPGGLFYEQYF.

The chain has TRBV6-2 or TRBV6-3 and TRBJ2-1; TRBD2 matches 10 bases. Per the germline V gene, CDR1 is MNHEY and CDR2 is SVGEGT. After removal of 5 bases from V and 8 bases from J, the junction contained 9 bases not matched to a gene. The CDR3 is 15 amino acids. CDR3 residues: CASSRTGLAIYEQFF. The CDR3, as DNA: TGTGCCAGCAGTAGAACGGGACTAGCGATATATGAGCAGTTCTTC.

This clonotype was observed a handful of times. The V and J genes are TRBV5-1 and TRBJ1-1; tentatively, D is TRBD1 (5 bases). This CDR3 contains 14 residues. Germline V lookup: CDR1 SGHRS, CDR2 YFSETQ. Trimming took 4 bases from V and 3 from J, leaving 13 bases between them. As DNA, the CDR3 is TGCGCCAGCAGCGCCAGGGAGTTGCACACTGAAGCTTTCTTT. Amino acids: CASSARELHTEAFF.

This clonotype has more than one count but fewer than ten. V usage is TRBV20-1 and J usage is TRBJ1-1, with a weak D call TRBD1 (5 bases). Germline V gives CDR1 DFQATT, CDR2 SNEGSKA (reference sequence). V was shortened by 4 bases and J by 1 base, with 7 bases between the two germline ends. This CDR3 region has 12 residues. CDR3 in amino acids: CSATGGNTEAFF. The CDR3 DNA reads TGCAGTGCTACCGGGGGGAACACTGAAGCTTTCTTT.

This clonotype was seen repeatedly, ten times or more. J is TRBJ2-1 and V is TRBV12-3 or TRBV12-4; D not certain. V lost 5 bases, J lost 3 bases, and 14 bases lay in between. The CDR3 runs to 15 residues. CDR3 DNA sequence: TGTGCCAGCAGTCTAGGGCCAGTTAGCTACAATGAGCAGTTCTTC. Its protein product is CASSLGPVSYNEQFF.

This clonotype was counted between two and nine times. This sequence joins TRBV7-2 and TRBJ2-1; D remains ambiguous. V was shortened by 6 bases and J by 9 bases, with 9 bases between the two germline ends. Per the germline V gene, CDR1 is SGHTA and CDR2 is FQGNSA. There are 11 residues in the CDR3. CDR3 amino acids: CASSFTFEQFF. The CDR3, as DNA: TGTGCCAGCAGTTTCACTTTTGAGCAGTTCTTC.

The chain links TRBV5-6 to TRBJ2-1; tentatively, D is TRBD1 (5 bases). This CDR3 region has 15 residues. The ends were cut back, 0 bases at V and 9 bases at J, with 16 bases in the middle. CDR1 SGHDT and CDR2 YYEEEE come from the germline V gene. DNA of the CDR3: TGTGCCAGCAGCTTGGGGAAAGGGGATTTTGGTGAGCAGTTCTTC. It codes for CASSLGKGDFGEQFF.

This clonotype has just a few counts. The chain links TRBV5-1 to TRBJ1-1; D remains unclear. Germline V lookup: CDR1 SGHRS, CDR2 YFSETQ. The CDR3 has 15 residues. V lost 0 bases and J lost 1, with 10 bases in between. The CDR3 DNA sequence: TGCGCCAGCAGCTTGGATCGTGGCACGAACACTGAAGCTTTCTTT. Translated: CASSLDRGTNTEAFF.

This clonotype appeared a few times. The chain recombines TRBV29-1 with TRBJ2-7; D perhaps matches TRBD1 (5 bases). Germline values: CDR1 SQVTM, CDR2 ANQGSEA. The CDR3 loop spans 12 amino acids. Trimming removed 6 bases at V and 3 bases at J, with 12 bases between. This CDR3 reads CSVQTQGYEQYF. The CDR3 nucleotides read TGCAGCGTACAAACCCAGGGCTACGAGCAGTACTTC.

The chain is built from TRBV6-2 or TRBV6-3 and TRBJ2-4; the match to TRBD1 covers 8 bases. The V gene's germline CDR1 is MNHEY and CDR2 SVGEGT. The CDR3 length is 22 residues. V lost 0 bases to trimming and J lost 0 bases; unmatched junction nucleotides: 19. The CDR3 DNA reads as TGTGCCAGCAGTTACTCAGAGACCGAGAATTCCGGGACAGGACTAGCCAAAAACATTCAGTACTTC. Translating it yields CASSYSETENSGTGLAKNIQYF.

Written as DNA, the CDR3 is TGTGCCAGCTCACCTGAAGGGGCTAGCAATCAGCCCCAGCATTTT. Translating gives CASSPEGASNQPQHF. The chain couples TRBV18 to TRBJ1-5; D perhaps matches TRBD1 (5 bases). The CDR3 has 15 residues. CDR1 and CDR2 from the germline V gene are KGHSH and LQKENI. The V end lost 3 bases, the J end lost 0 bases, and 9 bases lay between the germline ends.

This chain joins TRBV7-2 and TRBJ2-7; no clear D. The germline V gene has CDR1 SGHTA and CDR2 FQGNSA. The CDR3 is 13 amino acids. V was shortened by 4 bases and J by 4 bases, with 11 bases between the two germline ends. CDR3 DNA sequence: TGTGCCAGCAGCTCTACCGGACGGTACGAGCAGTACTTC. It yields the protein CASSSTGRYEQYF.

The chain links TRBV24-1 to TRBJ1-1; D call uncertain. The germline V and J ends were trimmed by 7 bases and 6 bases, with 11 bases remaining between them. The germline gives CDR1 KGHDR, CDR2 SFDVKD. CDR3 length: 12 amino acids. The CDR3 DNA follows: TGTGCCACCAGGACATCCGCCGCTGAAGCTTTCTTT. Residues: CATRTSAAEAFF.

The V and J genes are TRBV4-1 and TRBJ1-1; 7 bases match TRBD1. Germline-derived CDR1 and CDR2 are MGHRA and YSYEKL. The trim removed 3 bases at V and 5 bases at J, leaving 9 bases unmatched. The CDR3 totals 15 residues. The CDR3 region has the DNA TGCGCCAGCAGCCATGTGACAGGGCCGGGGACTGAAGCTTTCTTT. Its protein is CASSHVTGPGTEAFF.

V usage is TRBV20-1 and J usage is TRBJ2-3; 12 positions agree with TRBD2. Germline V gene data show CDR1 as DFQATT and CDR2 as SNEGSKA (reference sequence). This CDR3 contains 15 residues. With 5 bases clipped from V and 1 base from J, the junction kept 4 bases outside the gene matches. The CDR3 protein is CSAPRLAGGTDTQYF. CDR3 sequence (DNA): TGCAGTGCTCCCAGACTAGCGGGGGGCACAGATACGCAGTATTTT.

This rearrangement joins TRBV2 to TRBJ1-6; TRBD1 aligns across 7 bases. The CDR3 contains 13 residues. V gave up 10 bases and J gave up 5 bases; unmatched junction bases: 5. CDR1 is SNHLY and CDR2 is FYNNEI in the germline V gene. In DNA, the CDR3 is TGTGCCACCGCAGGGGGAAATAATTCACCCCTCCACTTT. The encoded protein is CATAGGNNSPLHF.

This clonotype was seen a handful of times. V is TRBV12-3 or TRBV12-4 and J is TRBJ1-2, with a tentative D call TRBD1 (6 bases). This CDR3 spans 13 amino acids. V gave up 3 bases and J gave up 3 bases, with 8 bases separating them. For the CDR3, the DNA is TGTGCCAGCAGTTTGAACAGGGACTATGGCTACACCTTC. Translated, it gives CASSLNRDYGYTF.

This clonotype was found a few times. The rearrangement uses TRBV9 and TRBJ1-1, with D unresolved. CDR3 length equals 13 residues. Germline V gene sequence: CDR1 SGDLS, CDR2 YYNGEE. Trimming took 4 bases from V and 0 from J, leaving 7 bases between them. CDR3: CASSPTLNTEAFF. The CDR3 region has the DNA TGTGCCAGCAGCCCAACACTGAACACTGAAGCTTTCTTT.

Only one count was recorded for this clonotype. V and J are TRBV30 and TRBJ2-3; TRBD2 aligns across 10 bases. V was clipped by 1 base and J by 4 bases; unmatched bases: 5. Germline V gene lookup returns CDR1 GTSNPN and CDR2 SVGIG (reference sequence). The CDR3 has 15 residues. CDR3 region: CAWSALAGVSDTQYF. The DNA for the CDR3 is TGTGCCTGGAGTGCCCTAGCGGGGGTTTCAGATACGCAGTATTTT.

V gene TRBV6-1 combines with J gene TRBJ2-2, with D possibly being TRBD1 (5 bases). From germline, CDR1 is MNHNS and CDR2 SASEGT. The CDR3 covers 16 residues. Trimming took off 7 bases at V and 7 bases at J, with 22 bases between the two ends. The CDR3 spells CASKDSAGPIFGELFF. CDR3 coding DNA: TGTGCCAGCAAGGATTCGGCAGGGCCTATTTTCGGGGAGCTGTTTTTT.